The 29 T cell receptor beta chains given below trace back to one sample, sequenced in a study of T cells after yellow fever vaccination. TCRdb recomputed calls from the 5' RACE reads with MiXCR, one row per CDR3 protein. There are over 100,000 distinct CDR3 sequences in the sample; approximately 8.4% occur only once, and roughly 25% lies in the top ten. Here the sequenced sample was CD8+ T cells sorted from PBMCs, taken 45 days after the yellow fever booster vaccination. The receptors were gathered from a young man who received the YFV17D yellow fever vaccine.

This clonotype was detected many times. The chain combines TRBV4-1 with TRBJ2-7, with 7 positions matching TRBD1. This CDR3 has 16 amino acids. The germline V gene encodes CDR1 MGHRA and CDR2 YSYEKL. The ends lost 0 bases at V and 4 bases at J; junction bases unmatched: 9. The CDR3 here is CASSQDMTGSWYEQYF. The DNA of the CDR3 is TGCGCCAGCAGCCAAGATATGACAGGGAGTTGGTACGAGCAGTACTTC.

This clonotype was seen only a few times. The chain combines TRBV20-1 with TRBJ2-5, with D possibly TRBD2 on 6 matching bases. Germline CDR1 DFQATT, CDR2 SNEGSKA (reference sequence). V lost 6 bases and J 3 bases, leaving 11 bases between the germline ends. There are 12 residues in the CDR3. CDR3 coding DNA: TGCAGTGCCTATAGCGGAGAAGAGACCCAGTACTTC. Its protein is CSAYSGEETQYF.

This clonotype was seen many times. The chain carries TRBV20-1 and TRBJ2-1; possible D gene TRBD2, 5 bases. The V gene lost 3 bases and the J gene lost 0 bases, with 9 bases spanning the gap. Germline V gene sequence: CDR1 DFQATT, CDR2 SNEGSKA (reference sequence). The CDR3 runs 14 residues. The CDR3 sequence is CSASRTSSYNEQFF. The CDR3 DNA is TGCAGTGCTAGTCGCACTAGCTCCTACAATGAGCAGTTCTTC.

This clonotype was seen repeatedly, ten times or more. This chain links TRBV6-2 or TRBV6-3 with TRBJ2-7; 7 bases align to TRBD2. Germline V lookup: CDR1 MNHEY, CDR2 SVGEGT. J was trimmed by 2 bases and V by 8 bases; bases with no gene match: 6. The CDR3 runs 13 residues. The CDR3 loop reads CASEGRGAYEQYF. The CDR3 DNA reads as TGTGCCAGCGAAGGCCGGGGGGCCTACGAGCAGTACTTC.

This clonotype was observed many times. The rearrangement uses TRBV12-3 or TRBV12-4 and TRBJ2-3; the D is unclear. The CDR3 covers 13 residues. The V gene lost 5 bases and the J gene lost 4 bases, with 10 bases spanning the gap. DNA of the CDR3: TGTGCCAGCAGTGGCACGGCAGCAGATACGCAGTATTTT. Translating it yields CASSGTAADTQYF.

The chain combines TRBV6-2 or TRBV6-3 with TRBJ2-5, with D possibly matching TRBD2 (5 bases). The V gene's germline CDR1 is MNHEY and CDR2 SVGEGT. The CDR3 contains 15 residues. V lost 8 bases, J lost 7 bases, and 23 bases lay in between. The CDR3 protein is CASGLLLGSVRTQYF. CDR3 nucleotide sequence: TGTGCCAGCGGCCTTCTTTTGGGTAGCGTGCGGACCCAGTACTTC.

V and J are TRBV6-5 and TRBJ2-1; 9 bases line up with TRBD1. Germline CDR1 is MNHEY and CDR2 is SVGAGI. J lost 4 bases, V lost 4 bases, and 8 bases had no gene match. The CDR3 loop spans 16 amino acids. The DNA for the CDR3 is TGTGCCAGCAGTTTGTCAAGGACAGGGGTTTACAATGAGCAGTTCTTC. Protein product: CASSLSRTGVYNEQFF.

The CDR3 sequence is CASSPRTSGSSEQFF. The DNA of the CDR3 is TGTGCCAGCAGCCCCCGGACTAGCGGGAGTAGTGAGCAGTTCTTC. The chain combines TRBV3-1 with TRBJ2-1, with TRBD2 matching over 13 bases. This CDR3 has 15 residues. Germline V gene data show CDR1 as LGHDT and CDR2 as YNNKEL (reference sequence). With 4 bases clipped from V and 9 bases from J, the junction kept 6 bases outside the gene matches.

This clonotype was seen more than once but under ten times. The genes are TRBV5-1 and TRBJ1-2, with 12 bases fitting TRBD1. The CDR3 has 17 residues. CDR1 SGHRS and CDR2 YFSETQ come from the germline V gene. The V gene end was trimmed by 5 bases and the J gene end by 8 bases; junction bases not matched to a gene: 16. This chain's CDR3 is CASRLPLTGTGGDGYTF. The CDR3 nucleotides read TGCGCCAGCAGGTTACCCTTAACCGGGACAGGGGGCGACGGCTACACCTTC.

This clonotype was seen many times. The rearrangement uses TRBV2 and TRBJ2-1; the D is unclear. The CDR3 spans 14 residues. V lost 4 bases to trimming and J lost 0 bases, with 7 bases between them. Germline V gives CDR1 SNHLY, CDR2 FYNNEI. The CDR3 sequence is CASSVLNSYNEQFF. As DNA, the CDR3 is TGTGCCAGCAGTGTACTGAACTCCTACAATGAGCAGTTCTTC.

This clonotype was observed a handful of times. The rearrangement uses TRBV28 and TRBJ2-4; D remains ambiguous. The ends were cut back, 6 bases at V and 0 bases at J, with 15 bases in the middle. Germline V gene data show CDR1 as MDHEN and CDR2 as SYDVKM. The CDR3 is made up of 16 amino acids. Here the CDR3 DNA reads TGTGCCAGCAGCCTCCAGCCGAGTGAAGCCAAAAACATTCAGTACTTC. This gives the protein CASSLQPSEAKNIQYF.

This clonotype showed up just a few times. CDR3 DNA sequence: TGTGCCAGCAGCCAAGCGAGGGTTGGTGTTACCGGGGAGCTGTTTTTT. Amino acids: CASSQARVGVTGELFF. V and J are TRBV3-1 and TRBJ2-2; a weak D match, TRBD2 (5 bases). Germline V gene lookup returns CDR1 LGHDT and CDR2 YNNKEL (reference sequence). V was trimmed by 1 base and J by 5 bases, leaving 14 bases between them. CDR3 length: 16 amino acids.

This clonotype was seen ten or more times. The CDR3 region is CASSLGVPLSGSYNEQFF. In DNA, the CDR3 is TGTGCCAGCAGTTTAGGGGTCCCCCTTAGCGGCTCCTACAATGAGCAGTTCTTC. The chain joins TRBV27 to TRBJ2-1; maybe TRBD2 (6 bases). V lost 2 bases and J lost 0, with 17 bases in between. The CDR3 totals 18 residues. The germline gives CDR1 MNHEY, CDR2 SMNVEV (reference sequence).

Of note for this clonotype: Compared with germline, one end of the junction differs, possibly owing to a read error. V and J are TRBV7-2 and TRBJ2-7; a possible D gene is TRBD2 (5 bases). Per the germline V gene, CDR1 is SGHTA and CDR2 is FQGNSA. The CDR3 totals 14 residues. CDR3 sequence reads: CASSLDFGAYERYF. The CDR3 DNA is TGTGCCAGCAGCTTGGACTTTGGTGCCTACGAGCGGTACTTC.

This clonotype appeared many times. The genes are TRBV7-9 and TRBJ2-3; D is tentatively TRBD1 or TRBD2 (5 bases each). Trimming stripped 5 bases from V and 6 bases from J, with 9 bases between. This CDR3 region has 12 residues. Germline CDR1 SEHNR, CDR2 FQNEAQ (reference sequence). CDR3 amino acids: CASSTGTDTQYF. The CDR3 DNA follows: TGTGCCAGCAGCACCGGGACGGATACGCAGTATTTT.

This clonotype was seen ten or more times. This chain joins TRBV12-3 or TRBV12-4 and TRBJ2-1; possible D gene TRBD2, 6 bases. Trimming pared 8 bases from V and 4 bases from J, leaving 15 bases between. The CDR3 runs to 14 residues. The CDR3 reads CASAPVAEYNEQFF. The CDR3 DNA reads as TGTGCCAGCGCGCCGGTAGCGGAGTACAATGAGCAGTTCTTC.

This clonotype was observed many times. The gene calls are TRBV6-1 and TRBJ2-7; TRBD1 agrees at 10 bases. The V segment lost 5 bases and the J segment 6 bases; nucleotides outside the gene matches: 13. The CDR3 spans 16 residues. The V gene's germline CDR1 is MNHNS and CDR2 SASEGT. CDR3 region: CASSLSPAGTGVEQYF. CDR3 nucleotides: TGTGCCAGCAGTCTCAGCCCCGCCGGGACAGGGGTCGAGCAGTACTTC.

The chain couples TRBV7-6 to TRBJ2-5; D is unclear. Germline loops: CDR1 SGHVS, CDR2 FNYEAQ. This CDR3 is 14 amino acids long. Trimming removed 8 bases at V and 1 base at J, with 14 bases between. The CDR3 DNA reads as TGTGCCAGCGCCGAGGCCCAGCTCCAAGAGACCCAGTACTTC. It translates to CASAEAQLQETQYF.

This clonotype showed up many times. This chain joins TRBV11-2 and TRBJ2-4; 12 bases are a match to TRBD2. J gave up 0 bases and V 3 bases, and 12 bases lay outside the gene matches. The CDR3 consists of 20 residues. Looked up from germline, CDR1 is SGHAT and CDR2 is FQNNGV. CDR3 sequence reads: CASSFGLAGSFALAKNIQYF. CDR3 DNA sequence: TGTGCCAGCAGCTTCGGACTAGCGGGATCCTTCGCCCTAGCCAAAAACATTCAGTACTTC. The whole variable domain, filled in from reference TRBV11-2 and TRBJ2-4, reads EAGVAQSPRYKIIEKRQSVAFWCNPISGHATLYWYQQILGQGPKLLIQFQNNGVVDDSQLPKDRFSAERLKGVDSTLKIQPAKLEDSAVYLCASSFGLAGSFALAKNIQYFGAGTRLSVL.

This clonotype showed up many times. V usage is TRBV20-1 and J usage is TRBJ2-7; possible D gene TRBD1, 6 bases. The CDR3 runs 15 residues. V lost 4 bases, J lost 4 bases, and 20 bases lay in between. Germline CDR1 and CDR2: DFQATT and SNEGSKA (reference sequence). The CDR3, as DNA: TGCAGTGCTATCTCTTTGTGGAACCAGGGGTACGAGCAGTACTTC. Translating it yields CSAISLWNQGYEQYF.

The chain has TRBV6-4 and TRBJ2-1; D not certain. The CDR3 spans 13 residues. V lost 4 bases and J 4 bases, leaving 8 bases between the germline ends. Per the germline V gene, CDR1 is MRHNA and CDR2 is SNTAGT. This CDR3 is CASSAGLYNEQFF. CDR3 coding DNA: TGTGCCAGCAGTGCCGGGTTGTACAATGAGCAGTTCTTC.

This clonotype has just a few counts. The chain employs TRBV27 and TRBJ2-1; 14 bases fit TRBD2. The CDR3 is 18 amino acids. V lost 5 bases and J lost 0; bases outside the gene matches: 6. The V gene's germline CDR1 is MNHEY and CDR2 SMNVEV (reference sequence). The CDR3 nucleotides read TGTGCCAGCAGTCCGGGACTAGCGGGGGCAAGCTCCTACAATGAGCAGTTCTTC. The encoded protein is CASSPGLAGASSYNEQFF.

About this clonotype itself: Being one base from a much bigger clone, this may be a read error. The chain's CDR3 is CAISEGRAGLNEQFF. CDR3 coding DNA: TGTGCCATCAGTGAGGGACGAGCGGGTCTCAATGAGCAGTTCTTC. The chain links TRBV10-3 to TRBJ2-1, with D possibly being TRBD2 (6 bases). The germline V gene encodes CDR1 ENHRY and CDR2 SYGVKD. Trimming removed 2 bases from V and 6 bases from J, with 14 bases in between. The CDR3 extends over 15 amino acids.

This clonotype appeared many times. This rearrangement joins TRBV12-3 or TRBV12-4 to TRBJ2-5, with D uncertain. CDR3 size: 11 residues. With 5 bases removed from V and 5 bases from J, the gap between germline ends came to 6 bases. The CDR3 loop reads CASSIRETQYF. In DNA form, the CDR3 reads TGTGCCAGCAGTATAAGGGAGACCCAGTACTTC.

This clonotype has at least ten counts. The genes are TRBV10-2 and TRBJ2-3, with D possibly being TRBD2 (6 bases). The CDR3 is made up of 15 amino acids. CDR1 is WSHSY and CDR2 is SAAADI in the germline V gene. Trimming removed 4 bases from V and 7 bases from J, with 18 bases in between. The CDR3 sequence: CASSGLTGELYTQYF. CDR3 bases: TGCGCCAGCAGTGGTCTAACGGGAGAACTATATACGCAGTATTTT.

This clonotype was picked up many times. The chain employs TRBV4-1 and TRBJ2-1, with 7 bases identical to TRBD2. Trimming took 1 base from V and 8 from J; bases not matched to a gene: 8. From germline, CDR1 is MGHRA and CDR2 YSYEKL. CDR3 size: 15 residues. In nucleotides, the CDR3 is TGCGCCAGCAGCCAAGGAGGGACTATCTGGGATGAGCAGTTCTTC. This codes for CASSQGGTIWDEQFF.

This clonotype occurred many times. CDR3 DNA sequence: TGTGCCAGCAGTATCCAGGGGGTGATTTCACCCCTCCACTTT. As protein: CASSIQGVISPLHF. The chain recombines TRBV27 with TRBJ1-6; the match to TRBD1 covers 7 bases. CDR1 and CDR2 (germline): MNHEY, SMNVEV (reference sequence). The CDR3 loop spans 14 amino acids. The V segment lost 5 bases and the J segment 9 bases; nucleotides outside the gene matches: 7.

V gene TRBV6-2 or TRBV6-3 combines with J gene TRBJ2-1; 10 bases are shared with TRBD1. Germline CDR1 reads MNHEY; CDR2 reads SVGEGT. This CDR3 has 12 amino acids. J lost 14 bases, V lost 6 bases, and 7 bases had no gene match. CDR3 amino acids: CASSPAGQGKFF. The CDR3 nucleotides read TGTGCCAGCAGCCCGGCGGGACAGGGGAAGTTCTTC.

The chain uses TRBV7-9 and TRBJ2-1; TRBD2 matches 11 bases. Trimming at V came to 6 bases and at J to 10 bases, leaving 5 bases not matched to a gene. The CDR3 is 13 residues long. In germline, CDR1 is SEHNR, CDR2 FQNEAQ (reference sequence). The CDR3 sequence is CASRAGLAGEQFF. In DNA, the CDR3 is TGTGCCAGCAGAGCTGGACTAGCGGGCGAGCAGTTCTTC.